Shown below are 29 T cell receptor beta chains from a single sample sequenced in a study of blood T cells in healthy people across ages. PCR was performed a second time for about 7 to 11 cycles using a sample-barcoded 5' primer and a J-beta primer mix. TCRdb itself ran the 5' RACE reads through MiXCR, one entry per CDR3 protein. The sample lists roughly 2 million distinct CDR3 sequences; approximately 50% were seen once. Sequencing was carried out using blood. Every receptor here comes from a woman in her 40s in good health.

The rearrangement joins TRBV9 to TRBJ1-2; D not certain. The germline V gene has CDR1 SGDLS and CDR2 YYNGEE. V lost 2 bases and J 5 bases, leaving 19 bases between the germline ends. This CDR3 is 16 amino acids long. CDR3 nucleotides: TGTGCCAGCAGCGTCTCGGCGGGCAGGAGAGAGTATGGCTACACCTTC. Translation: CASSVSAGRREYGYTF.

The rearrangement uses TRBV24-1 and TRBJ2-5; 10 bases fit TRBD1. Losses at the gene ends were 4 bases for V and 11 bases for J; bases not matched to a gene: 15. The CDR3 has 16 amino acids. Germline V lookup: CDR1 KGHDR, CDR2 SFDVKD. CDR3 coding DNA: TGTGCCACCAGTGACCAGAGGGGACAGGGGTGGGATGAGCAGTACTTC. This gives the protein CATSDQRGQGWDEQYF.

This clonotype was observed at least ten times. The genes are TRBV13 and TRBJ2-1; TRBD2 aligns across 10 bases. Germline CDR1 reads PRHDT; CDR2 reads FYEKMQ (reference sequence). The CDR3 spans 15 residues. J lost 5 bases, V lost 2 bases, and 3 bases had no gene match. CDR3 in amino acids: CASSLSGGGDNEQFF. For the CDR3, the DNA is TGTGCCAGCAGCTTAAGCGGGGGGGGCGACAATGAGCAGTTCTTC.

The rearrangement links TRBV6-2 or TRBV6-3 to TRBJ1-2, with a tentative D call TRBD1 (6 bases). V was cut by 3 bases and J by 7 bases, with 21 bases left in between. CDR1 and CDR2 (germline): MNHEY, SVGEGT. This CDR3 has 16 amino acids. CDR3: CASSYVQGKIQSGYTF. CDR3 DNA sequence: TGTGCCAGCAGTTATGTCCAGGGGAAAATTCAGAGTGGCTACACCTTC.

A few counts support this clonotype. The chain combines TRBV9 with TRBJ2-3, with TRBD2 as a possible D gene (6 bases). The ends were cut back, 0 bases at V and 1 base at J, with 15 bases in the middle. The CDR3 totals 17 residues. Germline V CDR1 and CDR2: SGDLS, YYNGEE. CDR3 sequence: CASSVAPLGGGTDTQYF. As DNA, the CDR3 is TGTGCCAGCAGCGTAGCCCCCCTCGGCGGGGGCACAGATACGCAGTATTTT.

The rearrangement uses TRBV12-3 or TRBV12-4 and TRBJ1-5; D unclear. Trimming took off 0 bases at V and 0 bases at J, with 9 bases between the two ends. This CDR3 comprises 16 residues. This chain's CDR3 is CASSLATSNSNQPQHF. CDR3 coding DNA: TGTGCCAGCAGTTTAGCGACAAGCAATAGCAATCAGCCCCAGCATTTT.

The CDR3 DNA sequence: TGTGCCATCAGTGAGTCGACGGGACGAAACACAGATACGCAGTATTTT. It translates to CAISESTGRNTDTQYF. The V gene is TRBV10-3, the J gene TRBJ2-3, with D perhaps TRBD1 or TRBD2 (5 bases each). Looked up from germline, CDR1 is ENHRY and CDR2 is SYGVKD. Deletions cut 0 bases from V and 2 bases from J, with 12 bases between. The CDR3 spans 16 residues.

This clonotype was seen only a few times. The chain links TRBV6-2 or TRBV6-3 to TRBJ2-1; the match to TRBD2 covers 9 bases. The CDR3 is 15 residues long. Germline V CDR1 and CDR2: MNHEY, SVGEGT. J lost 2 bases, V lost 5 bases, and 4 bases had no gene match. CDR3 DNA: TGTGCCAGCAGTAGACTAGCGGCTACCTACAATGAGCAGTTCTTC. Its protein is CASSRLAATYNEQFF.

This clonotype was detected only a few times. CDR3 region: CASSQVGPSYEQYF. CDR3 DNA: TGTGCCAGCAGCCAAGTTGGCCCCTCCTACGAGCAGTACTTC. The chain carries TRBV4-2 and TRBJ2-7; no definite D call. Trimming stripped 1 base from V and 0 bases from J, with 7 bases between. Germline V gene data show CDR1 as LGHNA and CDR2 as YNFKEQ. This CDR3 is 14 amino acids long.

V usage is TRBV18 and J usage is TRBJ1-2; a weak D match, TRBD1 (5 bases). V lost 2 bases, J lost 8 bases, and 12 bases lay in between. CDR1 and CDR2 from the germline V gene are KGHSH and LQKENI. The CDR3 loop spans 13 amino acids. CDR3 coding DNA: TGTGCCAGCTCACCAGGATCCAGGGTCGGCTACACCTTC. Translation: CASSPGSRVGYTF.

The chain links TRBV27 to TRBJ2-5, with D unclear. The CDR3 is 13 amino acids. Germline V gene data show CDR1 as MNHEY and CDR2 as SMNVEV (reference sequence). Trimming took off 5 bases at V and 2 bases at J, with 9 bases between the two ends. The CDR3 DNA reads TGTGCCAGCAGTCGAGTTTTTCAAGAGACCCAGTACTTC. It translates to CASSRVFQETQYF.

The gene calls are TRBV20-1 and TRBJ2-1; the D gene is possibly TRBD1 (7 bases). Trimming took off 6 bases at V and 5 bases at J, with 17 bases between the two ends. The germline gives CDR1 DFQATT, CDR2 SNEGSKA (reference sequence). The CDR3 runs 14 residues. The CDR3 sequence is CSAPQGRGHNEQFF. As DNA, the CDR3 is TGCAGTGCCCCACAGGGGCGGGGCCACAATGAGCAGTTCTTC.

The chain recombines TRBV5-1 with TRBJ1-4; D is unclear. Trimming removed 1 base from V and 8 bases from J, with 18 bases in between. This CDR3 spans 16 amino acids. Germline CDR1 reads SGHRS; CDR2 reads YFSETQ. DNA of the CDR3: TGCGCCAGCAGCTTGTCATTGCTTGTCCCTGTAGAAAAACTGTTTTTT. This gives the protein CASSLSLLVPVEKLFF.

The chain employs TRBV10-3 and TRBJ2-5; 11 bases align to TRBD2. CDR1 is ENHRY, CDR2 SYGVKD, per germline. There are 15 residues in the CDR3. V lost 6 bases, J lost 2 bases, and 5 bases stayed unmatched. This CDR3 reads CAISGTSGRQETQYF. CDR3 nucleotides: TGTGCCATCAGCGGGACTAGCGGTAGACAAGAGACCCAGTACTTC.

This sequence joins TRBV7-9 and TRBJ1-2; TRBD1 might be the D (5 bases). The germline CDR1 and CDR2 sequences are SEHNR and FQNEAQ (reference sequence). There are 14 residues in the CDR3. Trimming removed 5 bases from V and 5 bases from J, with 15 bases in between. The CDR3 DNA follows: TGTGCCAGCAGCCCGCGGACACTTCAATATGGCTACACCTTC. Protein: CASSPRTLQYGYTF.

Only a few counts were recorded for this clonotype. This chain uses TRBV6-2 or TRBV6-3 with TRBJ2-3; TRBD1 agrees at 10 bases. J lost 6 bases, V lost 4 bases, and 13 bases had no gene match. Looked up from germline, CDR1 is MNHEY and CDR2 is SVGEGT. This CDR3 is 17 amino acids long. The CDR3 spells CASSFSSGTGERDTQYF. For the CDR3, the DNA is TGTGCCAGCAGTTTCTCCTCCGGGACAGGGGAGAGGGATACGCAGTATTTT.

The rearrangement joins TRBV3-1 to TRBJ2-1; D ambiguous. CDR1 is LGHDT, CDR2 YNNKEL, per germline (reference sequence). The CDR3 has 17 amino acids. The V end was cut by 0 bases, the J end by 5 bases, with 17 bases between. CDR3 protein: CASSQDAVGPPHNEQFF. Written as DNA, the CDR3 is TGTGCCAGCAGCCAAGATGCCGTCGGGCCCCCCCACAATGAGCAGTTCTTC.

In its sample, this clonotype was seen a few times. The genes are TRBV20-1 and TRBJ2-1; D is ambiguous. Looked up from germline, CDR1 is DFQATT and CDR2 is SNEGSKA (reference sequence). The CDR3 totals 15 residues. V lost 1 base and J 0 bases, leaving 10 bases between the germline ends. As DNA, the CDR3 is TGCAGTGCTAGAGTGAGCTGGAGCTCCTACAATGAGCAGTTCTTC. This sequence encodes CSARVSWSSYNEQFF.

This rearrangement joins TRBV6-2 or TRBV6-3 to TRBJ2-3; 11 nucleotides line up with TRBD2. Germline trimming cut 7 bases from V and 0 bases from J; bases unmatched to any gene: 3. The CDR3 is made up of 15 amino acids. Germline-derived CDR1 and CDR2 are MNHEY and SVGEGT. CDR3: CASKRLAGSTDTQYF. The CDR3 DNA reads as TGTGCCAGCAAGAGACTAGCGGGGAGCACAGATACGCAGTATTTT.

This clonotype was found many times. This chain links TRBV5-5 with TRBJ2-7, with 7 bases matching TRBD1. The CDR3 contains 16 residues. Germline trimming cut 1 base from V and 3 bases from J; bases unmatched to any gene: 10. CDR1 is SGHKS, CDR2 YYEKEE, per germline (reference sequence). CDR3 DNA sequence: TGTGCCAGCAGCTTGACGAACACAGGGGTCGACTACGAGCAGTACTTC. Its translation: CASSLTNTGVDYEQYF.

There are many counts of this clonotype. This chain connects TRBV4-2 to TRBJ2-5; the match to TRBD2 covers 10 bases. J gave up 1 base and V 1 base, and 0 bases lay outside the gene matches. The CDR3 runs 15 residues. CDR1 and CDR2 (germline): LGHNA, YNFKEQ. The CDR3 nucleotides read TGTGCCAGCAGCCAAGGGACTAGCGGCCAAGAGACCCAGTACTTC. Its translation: CASSQGTSGQETQYF.

The chain carries TRBV4-1 and TRBJ2-7, with 9 bases lining up with TRBD2. The ends lost 0 bases at V and 12 bases at J; junction bases unmatched: 12. The CDR3 has 15 amino acids. CDR1 MGHRA and CDR2 YSYEKL come from the germline V gene. CDR3 bases: TGCGCCAGCAGCCAAGACCCGGCTAGCGGGGCAGATCGGTACTTC. The encoded protein is CASSQDPASGADRYF.

The rearrangement joins TRBV20-1 to TRBJ2-6; no definite D call. Deletions cut 6 bases from V and 2 bases from J, with 8 bases between. CDR1 is DFQATT, CDR2 SNEGSKA, per germline (reference sequence). The CDR3 length is 13 residues. This CDR3 is CSATETGANVLTF. In nucleotides, the CDR3 is TGCAGTGCGACTGAAACTGGGGCCAACGTCCTGACTTTC.

This sequence joins TRBV6-2 or TRBV6-3 and TRBJ2-6, with a possible D match to TRBD1 (5 bases). Between the trimmed V and J ends, which lost 6 bases and 3 bases, there was a span of 24 bases. The CDR3 length is 19 residues. Germline CDR1 and CDR2: MNHEY and SVGEGT. The CDR3: CASSLRTGRAVVGANVLTF. The CDR3 bases are TGTGCCAGCAGCCTAAGGACGGGCAGGGCCGTAGTTGGGGCCAACGTCCTGACTTTC.

This clonotype appeared a few times. CDR3 DNA: TGTGCCAGCAGCTTAGGGAGCCAGTGGGGGAGCTCCTATAATTCACCCCTCCACTTT. The encoded protein is CASSLGSQWGSSYNSPLHF. The rearrangement joins TRBV7-9 to TRBJ1-6; D is possibly TRBD1 (5 bases). Per the germline V gene, CDR1 is SEHNR and CDR2 is FQNEAQ (reference sequence). V dropped 1 base and J dropped 0 bases, with 16 bases sitting between them. The CDR3 length is 19 residues.

This clonotype was observed a few times. The chain couples TRBV5-1 to TRBJ2-7, with 9 bases lining up with TRBD1. CDR1 is SGHRS, CDR2 YFSETQ, per germline. The V and J ends lost 3 bases and 6 bases, in that order; junction bases with no gene match: 7. CDR3 length equals 14 residues. CDR3 coding DNA: TGCGCCAGCAGCTCCTCCACGACAGGGGGCGAGCAGTACTTC. It translates to CASSSSTTGGEQYF.

V usage is TRBV6-2 or TRBV6-3 and J usage is TRBJ2-3; a possible D gene is TRBD2 (6 bases). V lost 6 bases to trimming and J lost 2 bases, with 12 bases between them. The CDR3 has 14 amino acids. Germline lookup yields CDR1 MNHEY and CDR2 SVGEGT. CDR3: CASSQGTFTDTQYF. In DNA, the CDR3 is TGTGCCAGCAGCCAAGGGACTTTCACAGATACGCAGTATTTT.

This clonotype was counted between two and nine times. This sequence joins TRBV20-1 and TRBJ2-5, with 8 nucleotides matching TRBD1. The CDR3 contains 14 residues. V was pared by 1 base and J by 5 bases, with 6 bases of the junction left unmatched. Germline lookup yields CDR1 DFQATT and CDR2 SNEGSKA (reference sequence). The CDR3 reads CSARARGQGETQYF. In nucleotides, the CDR3 is TGCAGTGCTAGAGCCAGGGGGCAAGGGGAGACCCAGTACTTC.

The chain combines TRBV20-1 with TRBJ1-6; 8 positions match TRBD1. This CDR3 has 14 amino acids. Looked up from germline, CDR1 is DFQATT and CDR2 is SNEGSKA (reference sequence). V shed 3 bases and J 6 bases; nucleotides not matched to a gene: 4. The CDR3 nucleotides are TGCAGTGCTAGGCGGACAGGGACTAATTCACCCCTCCACTTT. Translated, it gives CSARRTGTNSPLHF.